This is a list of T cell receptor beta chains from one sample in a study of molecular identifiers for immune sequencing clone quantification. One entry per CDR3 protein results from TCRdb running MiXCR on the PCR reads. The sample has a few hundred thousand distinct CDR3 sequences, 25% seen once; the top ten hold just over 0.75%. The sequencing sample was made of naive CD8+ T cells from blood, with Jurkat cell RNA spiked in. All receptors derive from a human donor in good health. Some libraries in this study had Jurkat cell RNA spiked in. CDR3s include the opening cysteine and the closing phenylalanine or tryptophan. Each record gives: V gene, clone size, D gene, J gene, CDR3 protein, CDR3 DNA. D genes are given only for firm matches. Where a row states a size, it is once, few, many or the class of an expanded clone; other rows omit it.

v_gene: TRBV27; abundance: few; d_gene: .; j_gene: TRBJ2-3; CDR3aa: CASSLTGTPPDTQYF; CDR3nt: TGTGCCAGCAGTTTAACGGGAACCCCTCCAGATACGCAGTATTTT
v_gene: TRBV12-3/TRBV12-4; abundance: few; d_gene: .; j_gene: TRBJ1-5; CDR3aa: CASSLDGRRGNQPQHF; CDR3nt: TGTGCCAGCAGTTTGGATGGGAGGAGGGGCAATCAGCCCCAGCATTTT
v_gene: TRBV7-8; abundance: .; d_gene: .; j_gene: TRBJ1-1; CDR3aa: CASSDRDIMNTEAFF; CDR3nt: TGTGCCAGCAGCGACCGGGACATCATGAACACTGAAGCTTTCTTT
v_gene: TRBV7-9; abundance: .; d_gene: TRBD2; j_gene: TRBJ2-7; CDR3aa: CASSPIAGGPFYEQYF; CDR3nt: TGTGCCAGCAGCCCCATAGCGGGAGGGCCATTCTACGAGCAGTACTTC
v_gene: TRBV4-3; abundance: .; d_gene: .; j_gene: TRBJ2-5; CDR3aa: CASSQGRGHRYQETQYF; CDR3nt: TGCGCCAGCAGCCAAGGACGCGGACACCGGTACCAAGAGACCCAGTACTTC
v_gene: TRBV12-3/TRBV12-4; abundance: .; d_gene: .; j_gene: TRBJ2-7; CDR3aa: CASSSAPNSYEQYF; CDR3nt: TGTGCCAGCAGTTCGGCACCCAACTCCTACGAGCAGTACTTC
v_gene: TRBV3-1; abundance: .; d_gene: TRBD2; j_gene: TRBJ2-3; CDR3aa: CASSHKSSGAPTDTQYF; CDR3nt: TGTGCCAGCAGCCATAAATCAAGCGGGGCCCCCACAGATACGCAGTATTTT
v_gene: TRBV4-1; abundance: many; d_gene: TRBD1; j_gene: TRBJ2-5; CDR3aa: CASSQLLQGKETQYF; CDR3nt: TGCGCCAGCAGCCAACTCCTACAGGGGAAAGAGACCCAGTACTTC
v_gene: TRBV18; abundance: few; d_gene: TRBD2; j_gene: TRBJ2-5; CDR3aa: CASSLAGGSRNQETQYF; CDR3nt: TGTGCCAGCTCGTTAGCGGGGGGCTCAAGGAACCAAGAGACCCAGTACTTC
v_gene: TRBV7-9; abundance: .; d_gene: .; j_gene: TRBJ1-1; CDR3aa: CASSLGGGNTEAFF; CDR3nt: TGTGCCAGCAGCTTAGGCGGAGGGAACACTGAAGCTTTCTTT
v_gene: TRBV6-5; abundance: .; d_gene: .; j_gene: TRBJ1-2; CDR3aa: CASSYSQLNQNGYTF; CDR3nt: TGTGCCAGCAGTTACTCGCAGCTCAACCAGAATGGCTACACCTTC
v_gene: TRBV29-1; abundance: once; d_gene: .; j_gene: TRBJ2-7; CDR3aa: CSTPSANTDEPYF; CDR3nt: TGCAGCACTCCGTCTGCGAATACCGACGAGCCGTACTTC
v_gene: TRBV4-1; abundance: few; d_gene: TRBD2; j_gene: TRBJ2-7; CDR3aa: CASSQRLADYEQYF; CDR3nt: TGCGCCAGCAGCCAAAGGCTAGCGGATTACGAGCAGTACTTC
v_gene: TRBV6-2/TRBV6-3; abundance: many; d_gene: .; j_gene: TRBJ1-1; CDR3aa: CASSPTISGTEAFF; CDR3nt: TGTGCCAGCAGTCCCACAATTTCTGGGACTGAAGCTTTCTTT
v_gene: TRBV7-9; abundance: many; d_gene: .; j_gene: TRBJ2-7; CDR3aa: CASSSPHPDGGRVYEQYF; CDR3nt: TGTGCCAGCAGCTCACCTCACCCGGACGGAGGAAGAGTATACGAGCAGTACTTC
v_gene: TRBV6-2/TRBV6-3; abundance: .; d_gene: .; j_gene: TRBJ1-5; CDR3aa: CASSYLRTSSNQPQHF; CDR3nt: TGTGCCAGCAGTTATCTACGGACAAGTAGCAATCAGCCCCAGCATTTT
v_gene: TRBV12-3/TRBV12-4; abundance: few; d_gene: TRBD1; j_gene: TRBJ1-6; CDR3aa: CASSPTGGGSPLHF; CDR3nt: TGTGCCAGCAGTCCTACAGGGGGCGGTTCACCCCTCCACTTT
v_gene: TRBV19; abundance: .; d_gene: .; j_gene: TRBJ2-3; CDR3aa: CASSPYLQGSTDTQYF; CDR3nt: TGTGCCAGTAGTCCATACCTGCAGGGCAGCACAGATACGCAGTATTTT
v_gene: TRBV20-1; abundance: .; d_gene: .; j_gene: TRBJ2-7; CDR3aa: CSAREYAGTYEQYF; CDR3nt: TGCAGTGCTAGAGAGTACGCAGGCACCTACGAGCAGTACTTC
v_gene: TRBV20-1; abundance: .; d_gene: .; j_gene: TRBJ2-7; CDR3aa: CSAKRLATYEQYF; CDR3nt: TGCAGTGCCAAGAGACTTGCAACCTACGAGCAGTACTTC
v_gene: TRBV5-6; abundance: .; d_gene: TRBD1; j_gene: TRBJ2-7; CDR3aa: CASSWGDRFHEQYF; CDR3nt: TGTGCCAGCAGCTGGGGGGACAGGTTCCACGAGCAGTACTTC
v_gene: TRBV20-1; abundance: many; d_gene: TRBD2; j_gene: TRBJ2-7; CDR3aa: CSARFPGLAETLWEQYF; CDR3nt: TGCAGTGCTAGATTCCCTGGACTAGCGGAGACCCTCTGGGAGCAGTACTTC